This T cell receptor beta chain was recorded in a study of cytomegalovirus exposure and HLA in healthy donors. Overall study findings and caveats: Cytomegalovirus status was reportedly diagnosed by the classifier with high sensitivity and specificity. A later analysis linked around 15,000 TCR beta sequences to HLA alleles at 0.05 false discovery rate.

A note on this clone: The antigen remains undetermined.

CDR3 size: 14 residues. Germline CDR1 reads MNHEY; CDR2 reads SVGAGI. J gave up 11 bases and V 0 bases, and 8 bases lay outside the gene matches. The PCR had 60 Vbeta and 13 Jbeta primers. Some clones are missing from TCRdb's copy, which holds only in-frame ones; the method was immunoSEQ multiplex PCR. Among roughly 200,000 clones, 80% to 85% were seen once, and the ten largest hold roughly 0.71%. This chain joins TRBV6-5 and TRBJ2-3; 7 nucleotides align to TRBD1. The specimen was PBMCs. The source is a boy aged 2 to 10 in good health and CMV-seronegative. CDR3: CASSYSTGFLVQYF. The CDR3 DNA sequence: TGTGCCAGCAGTTACTCGACAGGGTTTTTGGTGCAGTATTTT.